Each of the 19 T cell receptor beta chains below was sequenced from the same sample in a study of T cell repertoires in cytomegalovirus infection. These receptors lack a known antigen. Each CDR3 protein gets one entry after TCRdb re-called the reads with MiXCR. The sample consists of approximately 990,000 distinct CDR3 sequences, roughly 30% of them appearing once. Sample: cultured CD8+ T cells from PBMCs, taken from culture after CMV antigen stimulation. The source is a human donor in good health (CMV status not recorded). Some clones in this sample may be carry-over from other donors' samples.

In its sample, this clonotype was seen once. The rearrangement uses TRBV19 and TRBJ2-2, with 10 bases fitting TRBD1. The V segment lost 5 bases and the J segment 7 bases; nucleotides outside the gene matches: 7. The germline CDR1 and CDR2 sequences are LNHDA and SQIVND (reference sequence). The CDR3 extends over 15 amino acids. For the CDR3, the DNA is TGTGCCAGTAGTTGGCCGGGACAGGGGTTCGGGGAGCTGTTTTTT. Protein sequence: CASSWPGQGFGELFF.

CDR3 DNA sequence: TGTGCCAGCAACCAACAGGGGACAGATACGCAGTATTTT. Translating gives CASNQQGTDTQYF. The chain uses TRBV2 and TRBJ2-3, with TRBD1 identical over 7 bases. The CDR3 has 13 amino acids. V shed 7 bases, J shed 3 bases, and the junction held 4 bases outside the gene matches. CDR1 and CDR2 (germline): SNHLY, FYNNEI.

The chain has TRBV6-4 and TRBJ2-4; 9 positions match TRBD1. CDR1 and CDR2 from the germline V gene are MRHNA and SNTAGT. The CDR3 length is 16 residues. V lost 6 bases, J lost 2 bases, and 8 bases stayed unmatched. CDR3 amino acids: CASSHRDRVPKNIQYF. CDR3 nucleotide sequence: TGTGCCAGCAGCCACCGGGACAGGGTCCCCAAAAACATTCAGTACTTC.

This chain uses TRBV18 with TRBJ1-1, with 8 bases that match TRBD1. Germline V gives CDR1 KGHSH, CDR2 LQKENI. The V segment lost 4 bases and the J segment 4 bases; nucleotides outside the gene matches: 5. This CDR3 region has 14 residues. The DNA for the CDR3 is TGTGCCAGCTCACTGGACAGGGATGGCACTGAAGCTTTCTTT. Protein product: CASSLDRDGTEAFF.

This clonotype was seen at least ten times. CDR3 in amino acids: CASSQAAGALSGANVLTF. In DNA form, the CDR3 reads TGTGCCAGCAGCCAGGCGGCGGGGGCCCTCTCTGGGGCCAACGTCCTGACTTTC. The chain has TRBV7-9 and TRBJ2-6; maybe TRBD2 (7 bases). The germline CDR1 and CDR2 sequences are SEHNR and FQNEAQ (reference sequence). The V gene lost 5 bases and the J gene lost 0 bases, with 17 bases spanning the gap. This CDR3 has 18 residues.

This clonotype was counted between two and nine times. The CDR3 DNA is TGTGCCAGCAGCCCCATATTCGGGGGCGTTATTCAGTACTTC. Protein: CASSPIFGGVIQYF. This chain connects TRBV12-3 or TRBV12-4 to TRBJ2-4, with D perhaps being TRBD1 or TRBD2 (6 bases each). With 6 bases removed from V and 10 bases from J, the gap between germline ends came to 19 bases. The CDR3 totals 14 residues.

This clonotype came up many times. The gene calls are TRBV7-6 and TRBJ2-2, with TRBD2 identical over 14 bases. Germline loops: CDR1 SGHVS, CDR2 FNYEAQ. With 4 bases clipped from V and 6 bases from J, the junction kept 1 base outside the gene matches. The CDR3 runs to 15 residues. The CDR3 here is CASSSTSGGAGELFF. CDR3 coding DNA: TGTGCCAGCAGCTCGACTAGCGGGGGGGCCGGGGAGCTGTTTTTT.

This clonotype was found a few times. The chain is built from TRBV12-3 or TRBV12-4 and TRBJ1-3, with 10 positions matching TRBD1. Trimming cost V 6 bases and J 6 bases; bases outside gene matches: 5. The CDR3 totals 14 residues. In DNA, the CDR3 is TGTGCCAGCAGCCCGACAGGGGGCCCAAACACCATATATTTT. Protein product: CASSPTGGPNTIYF.

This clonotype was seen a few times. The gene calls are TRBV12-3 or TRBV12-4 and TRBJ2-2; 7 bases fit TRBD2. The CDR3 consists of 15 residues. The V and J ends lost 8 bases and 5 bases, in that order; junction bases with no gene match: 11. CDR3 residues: CASVTSHGGTGELFF. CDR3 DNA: TGTGCCAGCGTGACTTCACACGGGGGGACCGGGGAGCTGTTTTTT.

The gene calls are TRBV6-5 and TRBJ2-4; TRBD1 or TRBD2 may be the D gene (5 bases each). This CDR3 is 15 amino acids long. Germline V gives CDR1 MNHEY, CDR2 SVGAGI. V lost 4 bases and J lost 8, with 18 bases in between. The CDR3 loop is CASSFTGTTQDIQYF. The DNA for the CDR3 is TGTGCCAGCAGTTTTACCGGGACCACACAGGACATTCAGTACTTC.

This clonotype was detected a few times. The CDR3 nucleotides read TGCGCCAGCAGCCACCTAGCGGGGGCCCTCAATGAGCAGTTCTTC. As protein: CASSHLAGALNEQFF. The chain is built from TRBV4-1 and TRBJ2-1; 10 bases align to TRBD2. After removal of 3 bases from V and 6 bases from J, the junction contained 5 bases not matched to a gene. Germline CDR1 MGHRA, CDR2 YSYEKL. This CDR3 region has 15 residues.

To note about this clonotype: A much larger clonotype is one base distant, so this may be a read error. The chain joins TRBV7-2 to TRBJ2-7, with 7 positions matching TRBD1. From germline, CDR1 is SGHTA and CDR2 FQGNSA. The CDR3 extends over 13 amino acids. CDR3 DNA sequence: TGTGCCAGCCGACAGGGCCCCTCCAACGAGCAGTACTTC. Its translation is CASRQGPSNEQYF.

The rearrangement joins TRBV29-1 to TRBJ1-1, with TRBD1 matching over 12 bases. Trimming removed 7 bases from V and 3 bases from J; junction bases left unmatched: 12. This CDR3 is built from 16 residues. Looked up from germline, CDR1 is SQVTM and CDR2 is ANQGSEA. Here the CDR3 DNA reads TGCAGCGCTCAAAAACCGGGACAGGGGGCGGACACTGAAGCTTTCTTT. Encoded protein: CSAQKPGQGADTEAFF.

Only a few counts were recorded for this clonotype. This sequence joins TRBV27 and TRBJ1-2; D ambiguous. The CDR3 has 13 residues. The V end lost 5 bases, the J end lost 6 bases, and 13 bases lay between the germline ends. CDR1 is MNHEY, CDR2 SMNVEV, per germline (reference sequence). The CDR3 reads CASSPSWGDGYTF. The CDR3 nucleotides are TGTGCCAGCAGTCCGTCTTGGGGAGATGGCTACACCTTC.

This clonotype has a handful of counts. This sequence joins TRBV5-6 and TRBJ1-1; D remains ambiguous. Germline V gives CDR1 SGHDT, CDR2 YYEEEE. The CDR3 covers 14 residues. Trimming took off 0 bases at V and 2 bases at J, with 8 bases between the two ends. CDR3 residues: CASSLVGFNTEAFF. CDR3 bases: TGTGCCAGCAGCTTGGTAGGGTTCAACACTGAAGCTTTCTTT.

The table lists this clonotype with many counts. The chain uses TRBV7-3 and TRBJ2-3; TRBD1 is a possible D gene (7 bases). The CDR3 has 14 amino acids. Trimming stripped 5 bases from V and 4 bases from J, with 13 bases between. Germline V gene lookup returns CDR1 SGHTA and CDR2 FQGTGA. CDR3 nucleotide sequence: TGTGCCAGCAGCCTCTCAGGGGGGTCAGATACGCAGTATTTT. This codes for CASSLSGGSDTQYF.

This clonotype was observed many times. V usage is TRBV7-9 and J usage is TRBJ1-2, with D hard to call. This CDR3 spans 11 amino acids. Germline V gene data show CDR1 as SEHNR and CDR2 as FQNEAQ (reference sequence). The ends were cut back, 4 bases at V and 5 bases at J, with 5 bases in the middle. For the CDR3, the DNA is TGTGCCAGCAGCTATATTTATGGCTACACCTTC. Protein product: CASSYIYGYTF. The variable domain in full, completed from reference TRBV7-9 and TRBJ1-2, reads DTGVSQNPRHKITKRGQNVTFRCDPISEHNRLYWYRQTLGQGPEFLTYFQNEAQLEKSRLLSDRFSAERPKGSFSTLEIQRTEQGDSAMYLCASSYIYGYTFGSGTRLTVV.

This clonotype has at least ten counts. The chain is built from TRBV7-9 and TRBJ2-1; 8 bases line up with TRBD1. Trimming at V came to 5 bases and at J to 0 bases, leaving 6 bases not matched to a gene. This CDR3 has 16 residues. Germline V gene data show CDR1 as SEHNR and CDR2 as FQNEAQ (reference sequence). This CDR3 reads CASSPRTGSSYNEQFF. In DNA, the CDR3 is TGTGCCAGCAGCCCCCGGACAGGGAGCTCCTACAATGAGCAGTTCTTC.

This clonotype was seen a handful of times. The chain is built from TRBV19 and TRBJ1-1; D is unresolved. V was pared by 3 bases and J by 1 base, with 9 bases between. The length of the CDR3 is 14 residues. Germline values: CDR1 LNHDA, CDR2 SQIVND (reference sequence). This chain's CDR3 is CASSIATKNTEAFF. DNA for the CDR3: TGTGCCAGTAGTATTGCGACCAAGAACACTGAAGCTTTCTTT.